The 27 T cell receptor beta chains below were found in one sample sequenced in a study of T cell repertoires in cytomegalovirus infection. TCRdb passed the reads through MiXCR, listing each CDR3 protein once. The table lists 750,000 to 950,000 distinct CDR3 sequences, almost 30% of them singletons. Their recognized antigens are unknown. Source: cultured CD8+ T cells from PBMCs, taken from culture after CMV antigen stimulation. The receptors here all came from a human donor in good health (CMV status not recorded). Some clones in this sample may be carry-over from other donors' samples.

In this sample, this clonotype turned up a few times. The V call is TRBV7-3, the J call TRBJ1-6; 9 bases agree with TRBD1. This CDR3 is built from 15 residues. Germline CDR1 is SGHTA and CDR2 is FQGTGA. V trimming: 4 bases; J trimming: 7 bases; junction bases outside the gene matches: 5. CDR3: CASSSTGTGNSPLHF. The CDR3 DNA reads TGTGCCAGCAGCTCTACCGGGACAGGGAATTCACCCCTCCACTTT.

This clonotype was recorded at least ten times. This chain links TRBV5-1 with TRBJ2-4, with TRBD1 identical over 11 bases. The CDR3 contains 20 residues. Germline loops: CDR1 SGHRS, CDR2 YFSETQ. The V and J ends lost 0 bases and 0 bases, in that order; junction bases with no gene match: 11. The DNA of the CDR3 is TGCGCCAGCAGCTTGGAAGTGTCCGGGACAGGGGGACTAGCCAAAAACATTCAGTACTTC. It encodes CASSLEVSGTGGLAKNIQYF.

The rearrangement uses TRBV6-5 and TRBJ2-2, with 7 bases aligning to TRBD2. Germline loops: CDR1 MNHEY, CDR2 SVGAGI. The CDR3 loop spans 18 amino acids. J gave up 1 base and V 5 bases, and 13 bases lay outside the gene matches. Written as DNA, the CDR3 is TGTGCCAGCAGTACTAGGGGAGGGTCGGCGTGGAACACCGGGGAGCTGTTTTTT. This gives the protein CASSTRGGSAWNTGELFF.

The J gene is TRBJ1-1, the V gene TRBV9; D perhaps matches TRBD1 (5 bases). The V gene lost 4 bases and the J gene lost 4 bases, with 20 bases spanning the gap. This CDR3 spans 16 amino acids. The V gene's germline CDR1 is SGDLS and CDR2 YYNGEE. This chain's CDR3 is CASSSRGGAGGTEAFF. For the CDR3, the DNA is TGTGCCAGCAGCTCCCGGGGAGGGGCTGGTGGCACTGAAGCTTTCTTT.

The chain combines TRBV4-3 with TRBJ2-2; 10 nucleotides match TRBD2. The germline V gene has CDR1 LGHNA and CDR2 YSLEER. This CDR3 region has 16 residues. The V gene end was trimmed by 7 bases and the J gene end by 2 bases; junction bases not matched to a gene: 7. The CDR3 region has the DNA TGCGCCAGCACCCGTAGCGGGGGGATCAACACCGGGGAGCTGTTTTTT. Residues: CASTRSGGINTGELFF.

The CDR3 nucleotides read TGTGCCAGCAGTTACTCGGAGGAGCAGTACTTC. This encodes CASSYSEEQYF. J is TRBJ2-7 and V is TRBV6-2 or TRBV6-3; no firm D call. The CDR3 extends over 11 amino acids. Looked up from germline, CDR1 is MNHEY and CDR2 is SVGEGT. The V and J ends lost 0 bases and 7 bases respectively, with 4 bases between them.

This clonotype was detected ten times or more. The chain joins TRBV20-1 to TRBJ2-1; possibly TRBD1 or TRBD2 for D (5 bases each). Germline CDR1 is DFQATT and CDR2 is SNEGSKA (reference sequence). The CDR3 covers 13 residues. V lost 2 bases and J 8 bases, leaving 13 bases between the germline ends. The CDR3 spells CSARQGPRDEQFF. As DNA, the CDR3 is TGCAGTGCTAGACAGGGTCCGAGGGATGAGCAGTTCTTC.

CDR3 sequence (DNA): TGTGCCATCAGTGAGACTAAGGGGGGCATCAGGGATGGCTACACCTTC. This codes for CAISETKGGIRDGYTF. The chain carries TRBV10-3 and TRBJ1-2, with a weak D call TRBD1 (6 bases). V dropped 2 bases and J dropped 6 bases, with 19 bases sitting between them. The V gene's germline CDR1 is ENHRY and CDR2 SYGVKD. The CDR3 is made up of 16 amino acids.

The rearrangement joins TRBV29-1 to TRBJ2-1; 8 positions agree with TRBD2. Germline CDR1 and CDR2: SQVTM and ANQGSEA. V shed 8 bases, J shed 0 bases, and the junction held 6 bases outside the gene matches. This CDR3 has 14 residues. The CDR3 loop is CSLVAGSSYNEQFF. The CDR3 DNA reads TGCAGCCTGGTAGCGGGGAGCTCCTACAATGAGCAGTTCTTC.

The rearrangement joins TRBV28 to TRBJ1-1; D gene uncertain. CDR1 is MDHEN and CDR2 is SYDVKM in the germline V gene. Trimming left V 7 bases short and J 5 bases short, with 20 bases between. CDR3 length equals 15 residues. The CDR3 region has the DNA TGTGCCAGCACTAGTCCGGTCCCGGGCGGTACTGAAGCTTTCTTT. Translated, it gives CASTSPVPGGTEAFF.

This clonotype was picked up many times. One junction end does not reproduce the germline sequence, and a read error may be involved. The CDR3 sequence: CASSLAGQAYYNEQFF. CDR3 DNA: TGTGCCAGCAGCTTAGCGGGACAGGCCTATTACAATGAACAGTTCTTC. The V call is TRBV7-8, the J call TRBJ2-1, with 8 bases aligning to TRBD1. Germline CDR1 and CDR2: SGHVS and FQNEAQ. The CDR3 totals 16 residues.

This clonotype was seen only a few times. The V gene is TRBV5-8, the J gene TRBJ2-1; 7 positions agree with TRBD1. This CDR3 spans 15 amino acids. Germline trimming cut 4 bases from V and 2 bases from J; bases unmatched to any gene: 6. Germline assignment: CDR1 SGHTS and CDR2 YDEGEE. CDR3 residues: CASSPAGGTYNEQFF. CDR3 DNA sequence: TGTGCCAGCAGCCCCGCAGGGGGAACCTACAATGAGCAGTTCTTC.

The chain joins TRBV24-1 to TRBJ2-5; 12 bases align to TRBD2. Germline assignment: CDR1 KGHDR and CDR2 SFDVKD. V lost 4 bases to trimming and J lost 4 bases; unmatched junction nucleotides: 12. The CDR3 extends over 18 amino acids. CDR3 protein: CATSDHFRLAGEGETQYF. CDR3 nucleotides: TGTGCCACCAGTGACCACTTTCGACTAGCGGGAGAGGGAGAGACCCAGTACTTC.

V is TRBV3-1 and J is TRBJ2-7; D might be TRBD1 (5 bases). Germline-derived CDR1 and CDR2 are LGHDT and YNNKEL (reference sequence). V was clipped by 4 bases and J by 3 bases, with 16 bases between them. CDR3 length: 15 amino acids. The CDR3, as DNA: TGTGCCAGCAGCCGCGGACCAGGGCCAAACTACGAGCAGTACTTC. Amino acids: CASSRGPGPNYEQYF.

This clonotype was observed at least ten times. The chain recombines TRBV7-8 with TRBJ1-3; no definite D call. V lost 3 bases to trimming and J lost 4 bases, with 4 bases between them. This CDR3 is built from 12 residues. Germline loops: CDR1 SGHVS, CDR2 FQNEAQ. Here the CDR3 reads CASSFPGNTIYF. Written as DNA, the CDR3 is TGTGCCAGCAGCTTCCCCGGAAACACCATATATTTT.

The chain recombines TRBV6-5 with TRBJ2-1; D is unclear. Germline CDR1 and CDR2: MNHEY and SVGAGI. The CDR3 covers 13 residues. The V gene lost 4 bases and the J gene lost 12 bases, with 16 bases spanning the gap. In nucleotides, the CDR3 is TGTGCCAGCAGTTGGGCGGCCCGAGATGTGCAGTTCTTC. Translated, it gives CASSWAARDVQFF.

V and J are TRBV13 and TRBJ2-7, with D perhaps matching TRBD1 (5 bases). The CDR3 consists of 14 residues. Germline V lookup: CDR1 PRHDT, CDR2 FYEKMQ (reference sequence). Deletions cut 2 bases from V and 1 base from J, with 9 bases between. Here the CDR3 DNA reads TGTGCCAGCAGCTTAAGGGGCAAATCCTACGAGCAGTACTTC. This encodes CASSLRGKSYEQYF.

The CDR3 region is CASSYDRGNQPQHF. The CDR3, as DNA: TGTGCCAGCAGTTACGACAGGGGCAATCAGCCCCAGCATTTT. The J gene is TRBJ1-5, the V gene TRBV6-8; 7 nucleotides agree with TRBD1. V was clipped by 2 bases and J by 2 bases; unmatched bases: 0. Per the germline V gene, CDR1 is MNHGY and CDR2 is SAAAGT. The CDR3 is made up of 14 amino acids.

This clonotype was counted only a few times. The CDR3 DNA sequence: TGTGCCAGCAGCTCTTCCGGGAATAATTCACCCCTCCACTTT. The encoded protein is CASSSSGNNSPLHF. The gene calls are TRBV7-6 and TRBJ1-6; unclear D gene. V was cut by 4 bases and J by 5 bases, with 9 bases left in between. The CDR3 is 14 residues long. The germline CDR1 and CDR2 sequences are SGHVS and FNYEAQ. The full variable domain, rest sourced from reference TRBV7-6 and TRBJ1-6, is GAGVSQSPRYKVTKRGQDVALRCDPISGHVSLYWYRQALGQGPEFLTYFNYEAQQDKSGLPNDRFSAERPEGSISTLTIQRTEQRDSAMYRCASSSSGNNSPLHFGNGTRLTVT.

This clonotype occurred a few times. The J gene is TRBJ1-2, the V gene TRBV10-3; TRBD1 matches at 7 bases. The length of the CDR3 is 14 residues. Germline V gene sequence: CDR1 ENHRY, CDR2 SYGVKD. Trimming took 2 bases from V and 2 from J; bases not matched to a gene: 2. The CDR3 DNA follows: TGTGCCATCAGTGAGGACAGGGTAAACTATGGCTACACCTTC. Translated, it gives CAISEDRVNYGYTF.

This clonotype was seen repeatedly, ten times or more. The chain links TRBV12-3 or TRBV12-4 to TRBJ1-2; D is ambiguous. The CDR3 has 14 amino acids. V lost 3 bases and J lost 6, with 14 bases in between. CDR3 sequence (DNA): TGTGCCAGCAGTTTCGGACGAAGGGTCAATGGCTACACCTTC. It yields the protein CASSFGRRVNGYTF.

Regarding this clonotype: The junction differs from germline at one of its ends, possibly a read error. The genes are TRBV12-3 or TRBV12-4 and TRBJ2-3; D is undetermined. The CDR3 is made up of 12 amino acids. The DNA for the CDR3 is TGTGCCAACAGTCAAGACTCGGTTACGCAGTATTTT. It is translated as CANSQDSVTQYF.

This clonotype has just a few counts. This chain connects TRBV6-8 to TRBJ2-3; a weak D match, TRBD2 (6 bases). V was pared by 0 bases and J by 0 bases, with 10 bases between. CDR1 is MNHGY, CDR2 SAAAGT, per germline. This CDR3 region has 16 residues. The CDR3 nucleotides are TGTGCCAGCAGTTACTCAGCGGGTTATAGCACAGATACGCAGTATTTT. It encodes CASSYSAGYSTDTQYF.

This clonotype was recorded a few times. An end of the junction does not agree with germline; a read error may underlie this. The CDR3 sequence: CASSQDGRGGPETQYF. CDR3 nucleotide sequence: TGTGCCAGCAGCCAAGATGGGCGGGGGGGCCCAGAGACCCAGTACTTC. The V gene is TRBV4-1, the J gene TRBJ2-5; 9 positions match TRBD2. The length of the CDR3 is 16 residues. Germline V gene data show CDR1 as MGHRA and CDR2 as YSYEKL.

This clonotype was seen a few times. The chain joins TRBV7-3 to TRBJ1-2, with 8 nucleotides matching TRBD1. The CDR3 is 16 amino acids. V lost 0 bases to trimming and J lost 6 bases; unmatched junction nucleotides: 9. The germline CDR1 and CDR2 sequences are SGHTA and FQGTGA. CDR3 DNA sequence: TGTGCCAGCAGCTTAACGTGGACAGGGCAGGAAGATGGCTACACCTTC. Its protein product is CASSLTWTGQEDGYTF.

The chain employs TRBV19 and TRBJ2-1; 11 bases agree with TRBD1. CDR3 size: 16 residues. V shed 1 base, J shed 9 bases, and the junction held 8 bases outside the gene matches. Germline V gene lookup returns CDR1 LNHDA and CDR2 SQIVND (reference sequence). CDR3 region: CASSIVFRTGGIEQFF. The CDR3 DNA reads TGTGCCAGTAGTATAGTCTTCCGGACAGGGGGCATTGAGCAGTTCTTC.

This sequence joins TRBV6-5 and TRBJ2-2; 9 bases fit TRBD1. The CDR3 runs to 19 residues. CDR1 MNHEY and CDR2 SVGAGI come from the germline V gene. J was trimmed by 0 bases and V by 2 bases; bases with no gene match: 10. The CDR3 coding sequence is TGTGCCAGCAGTTACGTGGGACAGGGACCGGGGGCGAACACCGGGGAGCTGTTTTTT. As protein: CASSYVGQGPGANTGELFF.